These 21 T cell receptor beta chains originate from one sample sequenced in a study of identical twins (TCRdb year 2016). Library construction relied on 5' RACE. Instrument on record: Illumina HiSeq 2000. The public reads were reprocessed in TCRdb via fastp at Q25 and MiXCR, keeping in-frame beta chains. Every distinct CDR3 protein forms one entry, paired with its most common genes and DNA. In this sample the table shows some 730,000 distinct CDR3 sequences, 18% of which occur a single time. The ten most abundant clones make up roughly 14% of the sample. The sample was also linked to a second study, of T cells expressing NK-cell markers.

The sample taken for sequencing was PBMCs. These receptors were collected from a woman between 18 and 29 years old in good health.

J is TRBJ2-3 and V is TRBV5-1, with 10 bases aligning to TRBD2. With V trimmed by 2 bases and J by 2 bases, 2 bases remained unmatched. Germline V lookup: CDR1 SGHRS, CDR2 YFSETQ. The CDR3 is 15 residues long. The CDR3 loop reads CASSLAGGTTDTQYF. In DNA form, the CDR3 reads TGCGCCAGCAGCTTAGCGGGGGGGACCACAGATACGCAGTATTTT.

This clonotype was recorded a few times. The chain carries TRBV5-1 and TRBJ2-7; 7 bases are a match to TRBD2. The CDR3 loop spans 14 amino acids. Unmatched junction bases numbered 4, after V lost 1 base and J lost 3 bases. CDR1 SGHRS and CDR2 YFSETQ come from the germline V gene. CDR3 sequence reads: CASSLLAEVYEQYF. Here the CDR3 DNA reads TGCGCCAGCAGCTTGCTAGCGGAGGTCTACGAGCAGTACTTC.

This clonotype was seen a few times. V gene TRBV20-1 combines with J gene TRBJ2-7; 7 positions agree with TRBD1. The CDR3 has 13 amino acids. Trimming at V came to 0 bases and at J to 1 base, leaving 0 bases not matched to a gene. In germline, CDR1 is DFQATT, CDR2 SNEGSKA (reference sequence). The CDR3: CSARETGSYEQYF. CDR3 nucleotide sequence: TGCAGTGCTAGAGAGACAGGGTCCTACGAGCAGTACTTC.

This clonotype was counted ten times or more. The V and J genes are TRBV9 and TRBJ2-2; no definite D call. V was shortened by 0 bases and J by 2 bases, with 5 bases between the two germline ends. Per germline, CDR1 SGDLS and CDR2 YYNGEE. This CDR3 is 14 amino acids long. Written as DNA, the CDR3 is TGTGCCAGCAGCGTAGGTGCTAACACCGGGGAGCTGTTTTTT. Protein product: CASSVGANTGELFF. The full variable domain, completed using reference TRBV9 and TRBJ2-2, is DSGVTQTPKHLITATGQRVTLRCSPRSGDLSVYWYQQSLDQGLQFLIQYYNGEERAKGNILERFSAQQFPDLHSELNLSSLELGDSALYFCASSVGANTGELFFGEGSRLTVL.

This clonotype was found once. The V gene is TRBV3-1, the J gene TRBJ2-4; the D gene is possibly TRBD2 (6 bases). CDR3 length: 15 amino acids. Germline CDR1 and CDR2: LGHDT and YNNKEL (reference sequence). Trimming took off 1 base at V and 5 bases at J, with 12 bases between the two ends. In DNA form, the CDR3 reads TGTGCCAGCAGCCAAGTAAAGGGACTTGAAAACATTCAGTACTTC. Protein sequence: CASSQVKGLENIQYF.

J is TRBJ2-7 and V is TRBV6-2 or TRBV6-3, with a weak D call TRBD1 (6 bases). CDR3 size: 20 residues. V was clipped by 2 bases and J by 6 bases, with 32 bases between them. Germline V CDR1 and CDR2: MNHEY, SVGEGT. The CDR3 nucleotides read TGTGCCAGCAGTTACGAAAAAAGTTCTCGCCGGGTTAGCACAGGGACCGAGCAGTACTTC. Translating it yields CASSYEKSSRRVSTGTEQYF.

In this sample, this clonotype turned up a few times. V is TRBV12-3 or TRBV12-4 and J is TRBJ2-3; tentatively, D is TRBD2 (6 bases). This CDR3 spans 15 amino acids. Trimming left V 7 bases short and J 9 bases short, with 23 bases between. CDR3: CASTPLGGGQTTQYF. For the CDR3, the DNA is TGTGCCAGCACACCCCTTGGTGGAGGGCAGACAACGCAGTATTTT.

The chain uses TRBV20-1 and TRBJ1-5; D is uncertain. Trimming left V 1 base short and J 3 bases short, with 7 bases between. Germline V lookup: CDR1 DFQATT, CDR2 SNEGSKA (reference sequence). This CDR3 region has 13 residues. CDR3: CSARGVPNQPQHF. The DNA of the CDR3 is TGCAGTGCTAGAGGGGTTCCCAATCAGCCCCAGCATTTT.

The table lists this clonotype with a few counts. V gene TRBV12-3 or TRBV12-4 combines with J gene TRBJ2-1, with TRBD2 matching over 8 bases. Unmatched junction bases numbered 10, after V lost 6 bases and J lost 15 bases. The CDR3 is 12 amino acids. The CDR3 DNA reads as TGTGCCAGCAGCTACTATAGCGGGAAAGGGTTCTTC. Amino acid sequence: CASSYYSGKGFF.

The rearrangement links TRBV12-3 or TRBV12-4 to TRBJ2-6; D unresolved. The CDR3 has 14 amino acids. Trimming removed 2 bases at V and 4 bases at J, with 6 bases between. The CDR3 reads CASSLSAGANVLTF. CDR3 DNA sequence: TGTGCCAGCAGTTTATCTGCAGGGGCCAACGTCCTGACTTTC.

The V and J genes are TRBV12-3 or TRBV12-4 and TRBJ2-1, with 8 bases that match TRBD2. The CDR3 is 14 residues long. The trim removed 5 bases at V and 12 bases at J, leaving 12 bases unmatched. This CDR3 reads CASSAGGPKGGQFF. CDR3 bases: TGTGCCAGCAGTGCGGGGGGTCCTAAGGGTGGGCAGTTCTTC.

This clonotype was seen ten or more times. This chain joins TRBV5-1 and TRBJ2-3; tentatively, D is TRBD1 (5 bases). The CDR3 loop spans 13 amino acids. Trimming took 5 bases from V and 6 from J, leaving 13 bases between them. CDR1 and CDR2 from the germline V gene are SGHRS and YFSETQ. CDR3 coding DNA: TGCGCCAGCAGGCCCGACAGTTTGGATACGCAGTATTTT. Translating gives CASRPDSLDTQYF.

This clonotype was detected only a few times. The rearrangement joins TRBV5-1 to TRBJ2-3; 11 bases match TRBD2. The J segment lost 2 bases and the V segment lost 4 bases, leaving 6 bases of the junction unmatched. Germline assignment: CDR1 SGHRS and CDR2 YFSETQ. This CDR3 comprises 16 residues. CDR3 residues: CASSLTSGGNTDTQYF. The CDR3 bases are TGCGCCAGCAGCCTCACTAGCGGGGGAAACACAGATACGCAGTATTTT.

The V call is TRBV29-1, the J call TRBJ2-2; TRBD2 might be the D (7 bases). V was cut by 6 bases and J by 3 bases, with 17 bases left in between. Germline CDR1 reads SQVTM; CDR2 reads ANQGSEA. The CDR3 has 15 residues. CDR3 DNA sequence: TGCAGCGTGAGGGTCGGGGGGCGGTACACCGGGGAGCTGTTTTTT. Its protein product is CSVRVGGRYTGELFF.

The rearrangement joins TRBV5-1 to TRBJ2-2; the D is unclear. Per the germline V gene, CDR1 is SGHRS and CDR2 is YFSETQ. The V end lost 10 bases, the J end lost 6 bases, and 7 bases lay between the germline ends. The CDR3 is 10 amino acids. The CDR3 DNA sequence: TGCGCCGCAACGGCCGGGGAGCTGTTTTTT. It yields the protein CAATAGELFF.

This rearrangement joins TRBV7-2 to TRBJ2-6, with 10 bases identical to TRBD2. The CDR3 contains 17 residues. Germline V lookup: CDR1 SGHTA, CDR2 FQGNSA. V trimming: 5 bases; J trimming: 0 bases; junction bases outside the gene matches: 4. CDR3 region: CASSGSGRDSGANVLTF. The DNA of the CDR3 is TGTGCCAGCAGCGGAAGCGGGAGGGACTCTGGGGCCAACGTCCTGACTTTC. The variable domain in full, completed from reference TRBV7-2 and TRBJ2-6, reads GAGVSQSPSNKVTEKGKDVELRCDPISGHTALYWYRQSLGQGLEFLIYFQGNSAPDKSGLPSDRFSAERTGGSVSTLTIQRTQQEDSAVYLCASSGSGRDSGANVLTFGAGSRLTVL.

The chain employs TRBV20-1 and TRBJ2-3, with a possible D match to TRBD2 (7 bases). The germline V and J ends were trimmed by 5 bases and 1 base, with 13 bases remaining between them. CDR3 length: 14 residues. CDR1 and CDR2 from the germline V gene are DFQATT and SNEGSKA (reference sequence). This CDR3 reads CSAGGGGGTDTQYF. In DNA form, the CDR3 reads TGCAGTGCTGGGGGGGGCGGGGGCACAGATACGCAGTATTTT.

This clonotype was counted at least ten times. The genes are TRBV12-3 or TRBV12-4 and TRBJ2-7; a weak D match, TRBD1 (6 bases). The CDR3 length is 13 residues. Trimming removed 3 bases at V and 5 bases at J, with 11 bases between. For the CDR3, the DNA is TGTGCCAGCAGTTTCCCTCACAGGGACGAGCAGTACTTC. Protein product: CASSFPHRDEQYF.

The J gene is TRBJ2-7, the V gene TRBV14; D remains unclear. V lost 1 base to trimming and J lost 2 bases, with 9 bases between them. This CDR3 has 14 amino acids. Germline V CDR1 and CDR2: SGHDN, FVKESK. CDR3 sequence (DNA): TGTGCCAGCAGCCAAGCAAACCAACCCTACGAGCAGTACTTC. Residues: CASSQANQPYEQYF.

This clonotype came up a few times. This chain uses TRBV6-5 with TRBJ2-2, with D tentatively TRBD1 (5 bases). This CDR3 is built from 15 residues. Germline assignment: CDR1 MNHEY and CDR2 SVGAGI. V was pared by 0 bases and J by 5 bases, with 10 bases between. For the CDR3, the DNA is TGTGCCAGCAGTTACTCGCACAGGCGGACCGGGGAGCTGTTTTTT. This gives the protein CASSYSHRRTGELFF.

In this sample, this clonotype turned up a few times. The chain combines TRBV7-9 with TRBJ2-1, with D unresolved. Trimming took 5 bases from V and 5 from J, leaving 13 bases between them. Germline loops: CDR1 SEHNR, CDR2 FQNEAQ (reference sequence). The CDR3 consists of 14 residues. CDR3: CASSLGRGHNEQFF. CDR3 in DNA: TGTGCCAGCAGCCTAGGTAGAGGCCACAATGAGCAGTTCTTC.